These T cell receptor beta chains were read from a single sample in a study of shared clonotypes between healthy human individuals. Clones were read by immunoSEQ multiplex PCR, and TCRdb kept only the in-frame ones, dropping some. The repertoire holds about 1.1 million clones, with about four fifths as singletons. The sequencing sample was made of memory CD4+ T cells from PBMCs. The receptor source for this set is a man between 18 and 35 years old in good health. Some clones in this sample may be carry-over from other donors' samples. Both conserved end residues are part of each CDR3. D genes are given only for firm matches.

j_gene: TRBJ1-5; d_gene: .; v_gene: TRBV6-6; len: 14; CDR3aa: CASYRGERGQPQHF
j_gene: TRBJ2-5; d_gene: TRBD2; v_gene: TRBV7-2; len: 16; CDR3aa: CASSLTSGRAGETQYF
j_gene: TRBJ2-7; d_gene: .; v_gene: TRBV5-1; len: 15; CDR3aa: CASRTTGLPSYEQYF
j_gene: TRBJ2-5; d_gene: .; v_gene: TRBV7-8; len: 15; CDR3aa: CASSLGASFQETQYF
j_gene: TRBJ2-2; d_gene: .; v_gene: TRBV9; len: 15; CDR3aa: CASSVGGLNTGELFF
j_gene: TRBJ1-1; d_gene: .; v_gene: TRBV7-2; len: 13; CDR3aa: CASSLGIGAEAFF
j_gene: TRBJ2-7; d_gene: TRBD2; v_gene: TRBV27; len: 14; CDR3aa: CASTAREGPYEQYF
j_gene: TRBJ2-1; d_gene: TRBD1; v_gene: TRBV5-4; len: 14; CDR3aa: CASSLWQGVDEQFF
j_gene: TRBJ1-4; d_gene: TRBD1; v_gene: TRBV5-4; len: 14; CDR3aa: CASSSSGGGEKLFF
j_gene: TRBJ2-4; d_gene: .; v_gene: TRBV15; len: 16; CDR3aa: CATSRDRRGAKNIQYF
j_gene: TRBJ2-1; d_gene: TRBD2; v_gene: TRBV18; len: 16; CDR3aa: CASSPGTSGSYNEQFF
j_gene: TRBJ2-2; d_gene: TRBD1; v_gene: TRBV28; len: 17; CDR3aa: CASSSSDRTGLSGELFF
j_gene: TRBJ1-1; d_gene: .; v_gene: TRBV18; len: 15; CDR3aa: CASSPLGGRNTEAFF
j_gene: TRBJ2-7; d_gene: .; v_gene: TRBV28; len: 11; CDR3aa: CASSRHYEQYF
j_gene: TRBJ2-1; d_gene: .; v_gene: TRBV4-1; len: 16; CDR3aa: CASSLRQPQDYNEQFF
j_gene: TRBJ2-2; d_gene: TRBD1; v_gene: TRBV9; len: 16; CDR3aa: CASSVVLGGNTGELFF
j_gene: TRBJ2-7; d_gene: TRBD2; v_gene: TRBV2; len: 16; CDR3aa: CASLPLGEGPSYEQYF
j_gene: TRBJ2-7; d_gene: .; v_gene: TRBV4-2; len: 14; CDR3aa: CASSQEAHSYEQYF